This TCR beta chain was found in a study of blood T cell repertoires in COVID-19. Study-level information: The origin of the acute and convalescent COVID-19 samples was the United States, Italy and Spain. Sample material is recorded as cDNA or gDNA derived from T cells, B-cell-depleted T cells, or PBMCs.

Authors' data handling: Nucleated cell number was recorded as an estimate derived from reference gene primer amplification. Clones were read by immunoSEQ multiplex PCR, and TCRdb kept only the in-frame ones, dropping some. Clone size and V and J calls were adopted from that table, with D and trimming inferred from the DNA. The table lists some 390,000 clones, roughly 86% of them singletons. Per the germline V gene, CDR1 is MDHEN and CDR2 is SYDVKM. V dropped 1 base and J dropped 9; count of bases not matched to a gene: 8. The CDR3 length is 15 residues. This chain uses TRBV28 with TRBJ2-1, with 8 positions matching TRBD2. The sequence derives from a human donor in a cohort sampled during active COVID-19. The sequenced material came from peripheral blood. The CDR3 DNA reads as TGTGCCAGCAGTTTATCGGGACTAGTCTTGGGTGAGCAGTTCTTC. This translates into CASSLSGLVLGEQFF.